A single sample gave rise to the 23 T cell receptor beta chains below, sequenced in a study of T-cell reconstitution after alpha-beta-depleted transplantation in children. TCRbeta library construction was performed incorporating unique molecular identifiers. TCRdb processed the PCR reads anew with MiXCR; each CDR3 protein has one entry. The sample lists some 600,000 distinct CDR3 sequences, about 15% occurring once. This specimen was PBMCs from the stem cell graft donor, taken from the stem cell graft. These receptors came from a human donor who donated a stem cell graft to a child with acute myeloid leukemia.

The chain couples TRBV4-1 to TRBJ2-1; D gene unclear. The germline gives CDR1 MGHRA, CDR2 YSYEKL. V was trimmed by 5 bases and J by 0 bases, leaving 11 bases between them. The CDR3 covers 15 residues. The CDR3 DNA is TGCGCCAGCAGCTCGAGAGATATCTCCTACAATGAGCAGTTCTTC. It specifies CASSSRDISYNEQFF.

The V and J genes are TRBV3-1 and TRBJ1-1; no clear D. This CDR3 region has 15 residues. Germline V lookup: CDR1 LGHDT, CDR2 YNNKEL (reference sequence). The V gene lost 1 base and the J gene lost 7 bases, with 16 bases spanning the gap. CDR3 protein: CASSQGPGVEVEAFF. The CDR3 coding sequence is TGTGCCAGCAGCCAAGGGCCGGGAGTGGAGGTTGAAGCTTTCTTT.

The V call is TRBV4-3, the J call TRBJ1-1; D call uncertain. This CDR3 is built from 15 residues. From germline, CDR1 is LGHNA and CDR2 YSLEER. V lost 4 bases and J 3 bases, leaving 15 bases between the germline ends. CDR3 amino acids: CASSLLRERDTEAFF. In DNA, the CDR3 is TGCGCCAGCAGCCTCCTCCGGGAACGGGACACTGAAGCTTTCTTT.

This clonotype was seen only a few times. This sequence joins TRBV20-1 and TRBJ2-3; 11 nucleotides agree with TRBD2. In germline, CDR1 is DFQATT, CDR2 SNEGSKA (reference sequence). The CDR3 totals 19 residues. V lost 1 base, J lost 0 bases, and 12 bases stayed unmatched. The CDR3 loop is CSARGQLAGGLPSTDTQYF. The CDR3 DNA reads TGCAGTGCTAGAGGCCAGCTAGCGGGGGGCCTACCTAGCACAGATACGCAGTATTTT.

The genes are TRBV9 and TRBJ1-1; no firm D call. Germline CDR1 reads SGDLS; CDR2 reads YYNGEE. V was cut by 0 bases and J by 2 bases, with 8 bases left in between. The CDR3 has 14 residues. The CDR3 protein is CASSVVTENTEAFF. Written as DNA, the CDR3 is TGTGCCAGCAGCGTAGTAACGGAAAACACTGAAGCTTTCTTT.

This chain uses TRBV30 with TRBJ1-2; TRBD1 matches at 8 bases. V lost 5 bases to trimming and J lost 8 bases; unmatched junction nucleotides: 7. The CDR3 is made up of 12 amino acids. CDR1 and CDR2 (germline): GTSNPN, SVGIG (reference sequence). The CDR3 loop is CAWGQGRQGYTF. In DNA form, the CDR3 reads TGTGCCTGGGGACAGGGACGACAGGGCTACACCTTC. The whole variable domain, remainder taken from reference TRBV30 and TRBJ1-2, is SQTIHQWPATLVQPVGSPLSLECTVEGTSNPNLYWYRQAAGRGLQLLFYSVGIGQISSEVPQNLSASRPQDRQFILSSKKLLLSDSGFYLCAWGQGRQGYTFGSGTRLTVV.

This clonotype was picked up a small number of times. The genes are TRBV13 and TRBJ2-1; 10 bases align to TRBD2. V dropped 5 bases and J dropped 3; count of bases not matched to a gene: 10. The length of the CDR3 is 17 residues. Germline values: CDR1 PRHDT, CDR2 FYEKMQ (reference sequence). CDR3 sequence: CASSPMTSGFLYNEQFF. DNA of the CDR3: TGTGCCAGCAGCCCAATGACTAGCGGGTTCCTCTACAATGAGCAGTTCTTC.

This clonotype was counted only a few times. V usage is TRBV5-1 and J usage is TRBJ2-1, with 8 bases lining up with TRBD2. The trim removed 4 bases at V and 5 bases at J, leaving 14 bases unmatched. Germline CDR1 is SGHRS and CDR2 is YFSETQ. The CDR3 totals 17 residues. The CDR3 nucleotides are TGCGCCAGCAGCCTTCCTCTGCCAGCGGGGGTTCACAATGAGCAGTTCTTC. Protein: CASSLPLPAGVHNEQFF.

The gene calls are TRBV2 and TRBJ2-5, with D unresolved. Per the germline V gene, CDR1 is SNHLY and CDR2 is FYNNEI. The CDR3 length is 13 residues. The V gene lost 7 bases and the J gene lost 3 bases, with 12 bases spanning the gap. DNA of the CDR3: TGTGCCAGCAAACAGCTTACCAAAGAGACCCAGTACTTC. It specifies CASKQLTKETQYF.

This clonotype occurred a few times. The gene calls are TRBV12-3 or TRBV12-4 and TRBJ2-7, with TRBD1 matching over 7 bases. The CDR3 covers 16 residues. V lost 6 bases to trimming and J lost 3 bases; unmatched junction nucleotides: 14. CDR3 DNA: TGTGCCAGCAGCTTTACCGGGACAGAAATAGTCTACGAGCAGTACTTC. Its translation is CASSFTGTEIVYEQYF.

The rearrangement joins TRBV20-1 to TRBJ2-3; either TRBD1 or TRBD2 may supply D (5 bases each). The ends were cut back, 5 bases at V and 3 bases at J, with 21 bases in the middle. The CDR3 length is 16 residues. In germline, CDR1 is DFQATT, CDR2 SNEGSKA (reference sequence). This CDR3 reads CSASEGDGSGTDTQYF. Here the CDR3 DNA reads TGCAGTGCTTCTGAAGGGGACGGATCTGGAACAGATACGCAGTATTTT.

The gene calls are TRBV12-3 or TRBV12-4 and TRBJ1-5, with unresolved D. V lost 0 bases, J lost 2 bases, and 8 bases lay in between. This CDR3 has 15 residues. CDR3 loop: CASSLAEVGNQPQHF. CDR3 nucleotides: TGTGCCAGCAGTTTAGCGGAGGTTGGCAATCAGCCCCAGCATTTT.

This chain's CDR3 is CCAREPRITGRDYGYTF. CDR3 DNA sequence: TGCTGCGCTAGAGAGCCCCGGATCACGGGACGGGACTATGGCTACACCTTC. The chain uses TRBV20-1 and TRBJ1-2; D might be TRBD1 (5 bases). From germline, CDR1 is DFQATT and CDR2 SNEGSKA (reference sequence). The CDR3 has 17 amino acids.

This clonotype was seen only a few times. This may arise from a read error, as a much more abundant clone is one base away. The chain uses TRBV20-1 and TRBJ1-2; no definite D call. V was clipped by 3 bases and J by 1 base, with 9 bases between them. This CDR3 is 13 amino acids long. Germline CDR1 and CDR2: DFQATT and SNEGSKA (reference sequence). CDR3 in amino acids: CSARPKVNYGYTF. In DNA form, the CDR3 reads TGCAGTGCTAGGCCTAAAGTTAACTATGGCTACACCTTC.

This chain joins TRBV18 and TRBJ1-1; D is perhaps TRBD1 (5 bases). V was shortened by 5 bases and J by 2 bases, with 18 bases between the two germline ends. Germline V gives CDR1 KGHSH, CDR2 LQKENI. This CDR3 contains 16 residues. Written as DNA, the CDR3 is TGTGCCAGCTCATCCCGACCCACAGGATTCAACACTGAAGCTTTCTTT. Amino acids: CASSSRPTGFNTEAFF. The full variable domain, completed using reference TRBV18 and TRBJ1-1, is NAGVMQNPRHLVRRRGQEARLRCSPMKGHSHVYWYRQLPEEGLKFMVYLQKENIIDESGMPKERFSAEFPKEGPSILRIQQVVRGDSAAYFCASSSRPTGFNTEAFFGQGTRLTVV.

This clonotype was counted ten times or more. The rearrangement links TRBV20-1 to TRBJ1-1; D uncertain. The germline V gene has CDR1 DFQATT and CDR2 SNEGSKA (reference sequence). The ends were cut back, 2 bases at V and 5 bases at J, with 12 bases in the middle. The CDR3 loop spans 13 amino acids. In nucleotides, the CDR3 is TGCAGTGCTAGATTTCGGGGAGATACTGAAGCTTTCTTT. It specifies CSARFRGDTEAFF.

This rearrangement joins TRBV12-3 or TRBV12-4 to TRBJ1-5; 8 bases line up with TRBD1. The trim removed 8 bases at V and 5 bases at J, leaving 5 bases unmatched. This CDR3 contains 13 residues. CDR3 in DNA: TGTGCCAGCCGGGACAGGAGACATCAGCCCCAGCATTTT. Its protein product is CASRDRRHQPQHF.

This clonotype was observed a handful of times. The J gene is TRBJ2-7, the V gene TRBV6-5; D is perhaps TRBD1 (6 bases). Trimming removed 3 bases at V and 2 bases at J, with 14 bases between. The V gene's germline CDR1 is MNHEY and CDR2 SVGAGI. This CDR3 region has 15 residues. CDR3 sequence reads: CASSYGTYGTYEQYV. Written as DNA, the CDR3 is TGTGCCAGCAGTTATGGGACATACGGCACCTACGAGCAGTACGTC.

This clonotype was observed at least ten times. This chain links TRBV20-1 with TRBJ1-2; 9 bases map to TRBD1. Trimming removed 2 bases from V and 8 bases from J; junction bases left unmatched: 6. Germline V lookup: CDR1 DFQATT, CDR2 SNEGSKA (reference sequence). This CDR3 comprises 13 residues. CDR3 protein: CSARPHTGGGYTF. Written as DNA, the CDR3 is TGCAGTGCTAGACCTCATACAGGGGGCGGCTACACCTTC.

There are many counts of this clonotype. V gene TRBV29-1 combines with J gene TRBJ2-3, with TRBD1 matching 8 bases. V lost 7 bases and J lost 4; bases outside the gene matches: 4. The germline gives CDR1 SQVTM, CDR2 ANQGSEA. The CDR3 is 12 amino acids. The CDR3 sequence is CSAGQGPDTQYF. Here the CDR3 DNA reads TGCAGCGCCGGACAGGGCCCAGATACGCAGTATTTT.

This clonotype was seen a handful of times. The DNA of the CDR3 is TGTGCCATCAGTCCGGACAGGGGTTCCAATCAGCCCCAGCATTTT. Protein: CAISPDRGSNQPQHF. This chain connects TRBV10-3 to TRBJ1-5, with 9 bases aligning to TRBD1. CDR3 length equals 15 residues. V was clipped by 5 bases and J by 3 bases; unmatched bases: 5. CDR1 and CDR2 (germline): ENHRY, SYGVKD.

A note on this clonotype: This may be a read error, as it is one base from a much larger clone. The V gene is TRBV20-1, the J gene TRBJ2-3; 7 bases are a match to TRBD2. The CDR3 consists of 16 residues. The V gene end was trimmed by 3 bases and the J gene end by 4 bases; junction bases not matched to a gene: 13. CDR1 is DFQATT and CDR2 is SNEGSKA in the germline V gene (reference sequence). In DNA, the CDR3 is TGCAGTGCTAGGATCTGGGGGAGGGGATTGGCAGATACGCAGTATTTT. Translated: CSARIWGRGLADTQYF.

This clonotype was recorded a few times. CDR3 nucleotide sequence: TGTGCCAGCGGCGGGCCGACCGGGGAGCTGTTTTTT. Its translation: CASGGPTGELFF. The gene calls are TRBV12-3 or TRBV12-4 and TRBJ2-2; TRBD2 is a possible D gene (5 bases). Trimming shortened V by 8 bases and J by 5 bases, and 9 bases separated the two germline ends. The CDR3 covers 12 residues.